This T cell receptor (beta chain) is from a study of T-cell reconstitution after alpha-beta-depleted transplantation in children. The CDR3 has 16 residues. Germline V gives CDR1 SGHRS, CDR2 YFSETQ. Trimming removed 7 bases from V and 0 bases from J, with 17 bases in between. The TCRbeta library was prepared with unique molecular identifiers. Each CDR3 protein gets one entry after TCRdb re-called the PCR reads with MiXCR. The table lists some 530,000 distinct CDR3 sequences, approximately 12% of them singletons. The chain employs TRBV5-1 and TRBJ2-1; weak D call: TRBD2 (5 bases). This specimen was PBMCs from the stem cell graft donor, taken from the stem cell graft. This receptor was identified in a human donor who donated a stem cell graft to a child with combined immunodeficiency. The CDR3 reads CASSELTGSSYNEQFF. CDR3 sequence (DNA): TGCGCCAGCTCGGAGCTTACTGGGAGCTCCTACAATGAGCAGTTCTTC.